In this sample, the clone carrying this T cell receptor beta chain turned up many times. What it binds is not known. TCRdb redid the calling of the 5' RACE reads with MiXCR, one entry per CDR3 protein. Of some 200,000 distinct CDR3 sequences in the sample, about 7.5% are singletons; the top ten hold 1.5% to 2.5%. The CDR3 has 15 amino acids. V lost 1 base and J lost 1, with 10 bases in between. The data belong to a study of identical twins. Study conclusions and caveats: Zero-insertion results could be subject to partial confounding by invariant MAIT and iNKT cells.

This sample also appeared in a second study, on yellow fever vaccine responses in identical twins.

The receptor was isolated from a woman aged 18-29 years in good health. The sequencing sample was made of memory (CD45RO+) T cells sorted from blood. The chain couples TRBV12-3 or TRBV12-4 to TRBJ2-5; D is tentatively TRBD1 or TRBD2 (5 bases each). CDR3 amino acids: CASSLVRGFQETQYF. CDR3 bases: TGTGCCAGCAGTTTAGTGAGGGGTTTCCAAGAGACCCAGTACTTC.